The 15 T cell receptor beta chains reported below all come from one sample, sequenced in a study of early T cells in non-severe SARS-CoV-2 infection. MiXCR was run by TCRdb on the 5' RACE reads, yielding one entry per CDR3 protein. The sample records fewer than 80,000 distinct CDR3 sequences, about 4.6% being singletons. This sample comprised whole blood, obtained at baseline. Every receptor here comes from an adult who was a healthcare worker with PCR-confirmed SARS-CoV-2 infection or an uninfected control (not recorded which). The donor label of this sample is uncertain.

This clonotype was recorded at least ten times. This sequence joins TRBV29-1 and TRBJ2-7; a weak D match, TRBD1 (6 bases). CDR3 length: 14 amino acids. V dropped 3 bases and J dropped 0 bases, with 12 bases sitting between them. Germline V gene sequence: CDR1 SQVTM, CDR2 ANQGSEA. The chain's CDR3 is CSVEGADLSYEQYF. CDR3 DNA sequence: TGCAGCGTTGAGGGGGCCGATCTCTCCTACGAGCAGTACTTC.

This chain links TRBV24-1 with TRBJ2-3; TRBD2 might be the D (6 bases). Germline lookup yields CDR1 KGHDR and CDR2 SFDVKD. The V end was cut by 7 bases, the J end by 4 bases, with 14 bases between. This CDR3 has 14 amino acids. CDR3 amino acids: CATRLGSGADTQYF. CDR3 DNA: TGTGCCACCAGATTGGGGTCGGGAGCAGATACGCAGTATTTT.

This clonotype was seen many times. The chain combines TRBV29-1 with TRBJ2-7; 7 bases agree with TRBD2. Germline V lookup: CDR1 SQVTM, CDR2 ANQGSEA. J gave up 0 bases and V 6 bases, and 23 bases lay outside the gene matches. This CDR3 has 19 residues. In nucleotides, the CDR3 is TGCAGCGTCGTCATCGAGACGGGGATCGGACTAGTATACTCCTACGAGCAGTACTTC. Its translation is CSVVIETGIGLVYSYEQYF.

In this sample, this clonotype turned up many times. CDR3 DNA sequence: TGTGCCAGCAGTACACGGAACTATGGCTACACCTTC. As protein: CASSTRNYGYTF. The gene calls are TRBV27 and TRBJ1-2; no firm D call. V lost 5 bases and J lost 2, with 6 bases in between. The germline V gene encodes CDR1 MNHEY and CDR2 SMNVEV (reference sequence). The CDR3 is made up of 12 amino acids.

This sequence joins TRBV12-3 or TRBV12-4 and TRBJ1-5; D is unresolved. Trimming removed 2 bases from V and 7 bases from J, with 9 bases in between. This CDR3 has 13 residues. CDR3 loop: CASSLLGLQPQHF. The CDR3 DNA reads TGTGCCAGCAGTTTATTAGGTCTCCAGCCCCAGCATTTT.

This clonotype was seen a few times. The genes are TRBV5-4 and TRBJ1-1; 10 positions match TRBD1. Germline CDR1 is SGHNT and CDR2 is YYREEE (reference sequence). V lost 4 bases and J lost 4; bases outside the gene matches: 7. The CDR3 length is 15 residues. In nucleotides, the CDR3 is TGTGCCAGCAGCCCTCGGACAGGGGGAATCACTGAAGCTTTCTTT. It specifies CASSPRTGGITEAFF.

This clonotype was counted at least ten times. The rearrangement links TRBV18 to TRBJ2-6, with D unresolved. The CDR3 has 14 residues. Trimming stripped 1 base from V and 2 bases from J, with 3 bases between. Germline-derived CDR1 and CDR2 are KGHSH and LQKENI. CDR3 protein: CASSPQAGANVLTF. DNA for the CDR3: TGTGCCAGCTCACCACAGGCTGGGGCCAACGTCCTGACTTTC.

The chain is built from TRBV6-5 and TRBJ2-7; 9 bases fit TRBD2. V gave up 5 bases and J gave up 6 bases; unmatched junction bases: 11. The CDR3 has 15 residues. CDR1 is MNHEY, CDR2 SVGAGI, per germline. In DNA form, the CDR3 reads TGTGCCAGCAGTCCCCCGGGCGGGGGGGCAGGCGAGCAGTACTTC. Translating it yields CASSPPGGGAGEQYF.

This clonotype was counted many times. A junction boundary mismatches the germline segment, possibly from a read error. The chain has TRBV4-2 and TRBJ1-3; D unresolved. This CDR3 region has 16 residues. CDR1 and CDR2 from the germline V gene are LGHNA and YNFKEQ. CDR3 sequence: CASSQDGQVSENTIYF. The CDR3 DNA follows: TGTGCCAGCAGCCAAGATGGCCAAGTCTCTGAAAACACCATATATTTT.

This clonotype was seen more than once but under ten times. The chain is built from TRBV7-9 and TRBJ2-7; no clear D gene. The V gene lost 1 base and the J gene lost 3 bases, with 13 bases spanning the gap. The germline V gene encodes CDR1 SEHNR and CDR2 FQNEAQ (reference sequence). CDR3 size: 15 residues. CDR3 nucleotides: TGTGCCAGCAGCTTAGGGCCAAATCAGGACTACGAGCAGTACTTC. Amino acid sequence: CASSLGPNQDYEQYF. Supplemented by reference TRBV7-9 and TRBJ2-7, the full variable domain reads DTGVSQNPRHKITKRGQNVTFRCDPISEHNRLYWYRQTLGQGPEFLTYFQNEAQLEKSRLLSDRFSAERPKGSFSTLEIQRTEQGDSAMYLCASSLGPNQDYEQYFGPGTRLTVT.

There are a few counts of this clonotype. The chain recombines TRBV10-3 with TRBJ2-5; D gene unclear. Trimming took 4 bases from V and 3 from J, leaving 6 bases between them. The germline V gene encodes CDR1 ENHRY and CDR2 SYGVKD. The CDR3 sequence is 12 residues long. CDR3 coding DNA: TGTGCCATCAGTGCGGAGAAAGAGACCCAGTACTTC. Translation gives CAISAEKETQYF.

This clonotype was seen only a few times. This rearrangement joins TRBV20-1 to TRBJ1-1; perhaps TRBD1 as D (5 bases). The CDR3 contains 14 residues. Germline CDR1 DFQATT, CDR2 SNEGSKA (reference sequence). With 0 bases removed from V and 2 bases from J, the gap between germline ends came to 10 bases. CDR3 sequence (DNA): TGCAGTGCTAGAGATCAAGGGGTTAACACTGAAGCTTTCTTT. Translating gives CSARDQGVNTEAFF.

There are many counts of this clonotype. The CDR3 sequence is CSAQFPASTSGANVLTF. DNA of the CDR3: TGCAGTGCCCAATTTCCAGCCTCCACCTCTGGGGCCAACGTCCTGACTTTC. The rearrangement joins TRBV20-1 to TRBJ2-6; no firm D call. This CDR3 region has 17 residues. Trimming left V 6 bases short and J 0 bases short, with 18 bases between. Germline assignment: CDR1 DFQATT and CDR2 SNEGSKA (reference sequence).

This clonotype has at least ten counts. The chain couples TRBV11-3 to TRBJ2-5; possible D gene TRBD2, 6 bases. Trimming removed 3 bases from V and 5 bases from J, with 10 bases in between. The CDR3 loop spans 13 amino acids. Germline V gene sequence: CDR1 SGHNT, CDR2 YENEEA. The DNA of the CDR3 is TGTGCCAGCAGCTTGACTAGGTTCGAGACCCAGTACTTC. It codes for CASSLTRFETQYF.

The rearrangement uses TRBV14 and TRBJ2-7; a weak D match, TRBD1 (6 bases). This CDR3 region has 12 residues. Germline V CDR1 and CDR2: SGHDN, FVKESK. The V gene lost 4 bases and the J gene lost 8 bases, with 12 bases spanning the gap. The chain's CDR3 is CASSPLGTQQYF. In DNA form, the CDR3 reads TGTGCCAGCAGCCCATTGGGGACACAGCAGTACTTC.